A single sample is the source of the 27 T cell receptor beta chains below, sequenced in a study of blood T cells in healthy people across ages. Combining a sample-barcoded 5' primer with a J-beta primer mix, a second PCR ran for 7 to 11 cycles. Using its own MiXCR run on the 5' RACE reads, TCRdb lists one record per CDR3 protein. The repertoire holds 1.4 million or so distinct CDR3 sequences, under 55% seen once, with less than 5% in the top ten. Material: blood. The receptors were gathered from a woman aged 18-35 years in good health.

V is TRBV9 and J is TRBJ2-5; D not resolved. This CDR3 comprises 14 residues. CDR1 and CDR2 (germline): SGDLS, YYNGEE. Trimming removed 3 bases from V and 11 bases from J, with 20 bases in between. CDR3 DNA sequence: TGTGCCAGCAGCGGAGGCACAAGCCAGAGTGAGCAGTACTTC. Amino acids: CASSGGTSQSEQYF.

This chain connects TRBV5-5 to TRBJ2-1; no definite D call. Trimming pared 3 bases from V and 1 base from J, leaving 11 bases between. The CDR3 length is 15 residues. Germline assignment: CDR1 SGHKS and CDR2 YYEKEE (reference sequence). This CDR3 reads CASSSSIASYNEQFF. The CDR3 DNA reads TGTGCCAGCAGCTCGTCGATCGCATCCTACAATGAGCAGTTCTTC.

The chain carries TRBV9 and TRBJ1-2, with D unclear. This CDR3 contains 11 residues. CDR1 and CDR2 from the germline V gene are SGDLS and YYNGEE. V was shortened by 4 bases and J by 5 bases, with 6 bases between the two germline ends. CDR3 region: CASSQLYGYTF. In DNA form, the CDR3 reads TGTGCCAGCAGCCAGTTATATGGCTACACCTTC.

This clonotype was observed a few times. The chain employs TRBV4-1 and TRBJ1-5, with a weak D call TRBD1 (5 bases). The CDR3 spans 17 residues. Deletions cut 1 base from V and 0 bases from J, with 13 bases between. The germline V gene encodes CDR1 MGHRA and CDR2 YSYEKL. This CDR3 is CASSQGSGFYSNQPQHF. CDR3 sequence (DNA): TGCGCCAGCAGCCAAGGGTCAGGGTTTTATAGCAATCAGCCCCAGCATTTT.

The V gene is TRBV20-1, the J gene TRBJ2-5, with D uncertain. Trimming cost V 0 bases and J 11 bases, with 19 bases left between them. Looked up from germline, CDR1 is DFQATT and CDR2 is SNEGSKA (reference sequence). CDR3 size: 14 residues. Here the CDR3 DNA reads TGCAGTGCTAGAGATTGGCGGTCTGACAATGAGCAGTACTTC. This translates into CSARDWRSDNEQYF.

This chain links TRBV29-1 with TRBJ1-2; maybe TRBD1 (5 bases). Trimming stripped 2 bases from V and 6 bases from J, with 10 bases between. The V gene's germline CDR1 is SQVTM and CDR2 ANQGSEA. The CDR3 is 12 residues long. This CDR3 reads CSVERGPHGYTF. The DNA of the CDR3 is TGCAGCGTTGAACGGGGCCCCCATGGCTACACCTTC.

The chain combines TRBV20-1 with TRBJ2-3, with D perhaps assigned TRBD1 or TRBD2 (5 bases each). The CDR3 is 16 amino acids. V was shortened by 2 bases and J by 2 bases, with 17 bases between the two germline ends. Germline V gene data show CDR1 as DFQATT and CDR2 as SNEGSKA (reference sequence). The CDR3 protein is CSARPPGPLFTDTQYF. The CDR3 DNA reads as TGCAGTGCTAGACCTCCGGGACCCCTCTTCACAGATACGCAGTATTTT.

The chain is built from TRBV6-6 and TRBJ1-5; D may be TRBD1 (6 bases). The CDR3 is 13 residues long. Germline values: CDR1 MNHNY, CDR2 SVGAGI (reference sequence). Trimming removed 6 bases at V and 6 bases at J, with 12 bases between. CDR3 sequence reads: CASRDPGAQPQHF. CDR3 sequence (DNA): TGTGCCAGCAGAGACCCGGGGGCTCAGCCCCAGCATTTT.

There are a few counts of this clonotype. The chain has TRBV4-3 and TRBJ1-4; 7 bases agree with TRBD1. Per germline, CDR1 LGHNA and CDR2 YSLEER. This CDR3 region has 16 residues. Germline trimming cut 0 bases from V and 8 bases from J; bases unmatched to any gene: 9. CDR3 protein: CASSQDRAVQGEKLFF. CDR3 nucleotide sequence: TGCGCCAGCAGCCAAGACCGGGCAGTACAGGGGGAAAAACTGTTTTTT.

This clonotype was detected only once. The rearrangement joins TRBV20-1 to TRBJ1-5; 7 nucleotides align to TRBD1. Germline V gene lookup returns CDR1 DFQATT and CDR2 SNEGSKA (reference sequence). The CDR3 is 16 residues long. With 0 bases clipped from V and 4 bases from J, the junction kept 9 bases outside the gene matches. The CDR3: CSARDQRQGHNQPQHF. As DNA, the CDR3 is TGCAGTGCTAGAGATCAGAGACAGGGACATAATCAGCCCCAGCATTTT.

This clonotype was seen repeatedly, ten times or more. This chain connects TRBV12-3 or TRBV12-4 to TRBJ1-5; unclear D gene. V lost 6 bases to trimming and J lost 7 bases, with 10 bases between them. The CDR3 has 12 amino acids. For the CDR3, the DNA is TGTGCCAGCAGCTTCTTGGGGCAGCCCCAGCATTTT. It codes for CASSFLGQPQHF.

The chain employs TRBV14 and TRBJ2-6; D call uncertain. Germline V lookup: CDR1 SGHDN, CDR2 FVKESK. Trimming shortened V by 2 bases and J by 0 bases, and 17 bases separated the two germline ends. The CDR3 loop spans 19 amino acids. The CDR3 DNA follows: TGTGCCAGCAGCCAAAAGGCTCACCGGGCCAACTCTGGGGCCAACGTCCTGACTTTC. Amino acid sequence: CASSQKAHRANSGANVLTF.

This clonotype was counted only a few times. V gene TRBV19 combines with J gene TRBJ2-1; D gene ambiguous. The CDR3 totals 14 residues. Germline V gene lookup returns CDR1 LNHDA and CDR2 SQIVND (reference sequence). Trimming removed 5 bases at V and 4 bases at J, with 12 bases between. The CDR3 sequence: CASSLTYVYNEQFF. CDR3 sequence (DNA): TGTGCCAGTAGTTTGACTTACGTTTACAATGAGCAGTTCTTC.

The chain is built from TRBV6-1 and TRBJ1-5, with TRBD1 matching 9 bases. This CDR3 contains 16 residues. CDR1 and CDR2 (germline): MNHNS, SASEGT. Germline trimming cut 7 bases from V and 3 bases from J; bases unmatched to any gene: 10. CDR3 loop: CASNPDRGSSNQPQHF. CDR3 bases: TGTGCCAGCAACCCGGACAGGGGATCCTCCAATCAGCCCCAGCATTTT.

The rearrangement uses TRBV27 and TRBJ2-1, with a tentative D call TRBD2 (6 bases). V was clipped by 3 bases and J by 8 bases, with 17 bases between them. The germline V gene encodes CDR1 MNHEY and CDR2 SMNVEV (reference sequence). The CDR3 runs 15 residues. The CDR3 DNA is TGTGCCAGCAGTTTTCCGGGAGCCTACTCAGATGAGCAGTTCTTC. Its translation: CASSFPGAYSDEQFF.

The chain couples TRBV7-9 to TRBJ2-1; 9 bases line up with TRBD2. The V and J ends lost 5 bases and 13 bases, in that order; junction bases with no gene match: 3. The germline gives CDR1 SEHNR, CDR2 FQNEAQ (reference sequence). The CDR3 length is 11 residues. The CDR3 here is CASSPGTSQFF. The CDR3 DNA follows: TGTGCCAGCAGCCCCGGGACTAGCCAGTTCTTC.

In its sample, this clonotype was seen a few times. The genes are TRBV4-3 and TRBJ2-3; D is perhaps TRBD2 (5 bases). Trimming removed 4 bases at V and 2 bases at J, with 13 bases between. The CDR3 extends over 15 amino acids. Germline V gene lookup returns CDR1 LGHNA and CDR2 YSLEER. The DNA of the CDR3 is TGCGCCAGCAGCCCCCGGACGGGATTCACAGATACGCAGTATTTT. Encoded protein: CASSPRTGFTDTQYF.

V and J are TRBV6-5 and TRBJ2-3; D gene uncertain. CDR1 is MNHEY and CDR2 is SVGAGI in the germline V gene. V lost 0 bases, J lost 8 bases, and 15 bases lay in between. This CDR3 comprises 15 residues. This CDR3 reads CASSYSESGAPTQYF. The CDR3, as DNA: TGTGCCAGCAGTTACTCCGAGAGTGGAGCCCCTACGCAGTATTTT.

Details on this clonotype: Without the conserved terminal phenylalanine or tryptophan, this CDR3 likely stems from a read error. This chain connects TRBV12-3 or TRBV12-4 to TRBJ1-4, with TRBD1 identical over 7 bases. V lost 5 bases, J lost 4 bases, and 7 bases stayed unmatched. This CDR3 spans 15 amino acids. The CDR3 DNA sequence: TGTGCCAGCAGTACCCGGACAGGCCTTAATGAAAAACTGTTTTCT. As protein: CASSTRTGLNEKLFS.

The chain has TRBV21-1 and TRBJ2-5. TRBV21-1 counts as a pseudogene. The CDR3 covers 13 residues. The CDR3 nucleotides are TGTGCCAGCAGCAAAGGTCGCAACAATGAGCAGTACTTC. It codes for CASSKGRNNEQYF.

The chain joins TRBV3-1 to TRBJ1-1; TRBD1 might be the D (6 bases). Looked up from germline, CDR1 is LGHDT and CDR2 is YNNKEL (reference sequence). The CDR3 extends over 13 amino acids. Trimming left V 1 base short and J 5 bases short, with 8 bases between. The CDR3 reads CASSQGGQTEAFF. In nucleotides, the CDR3 is TGTGCCAGCAGCCAAGGAGGACAGACTGAAGCTTTCTTT.

This clonotype was counted only a few times. The chain carries TRBV12-3 or TRBV12-4 and TRBJ2-1; D possibly uses TRBD1 or TRBD2 (5 bases each). V lost 5 bases and J lost 6, with 17 bases in between. The CDR3 has 15 amino acids. The CDR3 DNA follows: TGTGCCAGCAGTCCCGGACACCTCGGGGCCAATGAGCAGTTCTTC. As protein: CASSPGHLGANEQFF.

The chain combines TRBV29-1 with TRBJ2-7; 7 bases map to TRBD2. The ends lost 6 bases at V and 9 bases at J; junction bases unmatched: 8. The CDR3 length is 11 residues. Germline-derived CDR1 and CDR2 are SQVTM and ANQGSEA. The CDR3: CSVRLREWQYF. CDR3 nucleotide sequence: TGCAGCGTCCGGCTGCGGGAGTGGCAGTACTTC.

J is TRBJ1-1 and V is TRBV20-1; TRBD1 matches at 8 bases. The germline gives CDR1 DFQATT, CDR2 SNEGSKA (reference sequence). CDR3 length: 14 amino acids. Trimming took 0 bases from V and 3 from J; bases not matched to a gene: 3. In DNA, the CDR3 is TGCAGTGCTAGAGATCGGACAGGGTACACTGAAGCTTTCTTT. Protein sequence: CSARDRTGYTEAFF.

This clonotype was observed a few times. The chain carries TRBV7-9 and TRBJ1-4; the D is unclear. V was pared by 2 bases and J by 7 bases, with 20 bases between. CDR1 SEHNR and CDR2 FQNEAQ come from the germline V gene (reference sequence). The CDR3 spans 17 residues. CDR3: CASSLFAGLRGSEKLFF. The DNA of the CDR3 is TGTGCCAGCAGCTTATTTGCTGGTCTGCGTGGGAGTGAAAAACTGTTTTTT.

The chain couples TRBV3-1 to TRBJ2-3, with 12 bases aligning to TRBD2. Losses at the gene ends were 3 bases for V and 3 bases for J; bases not matched to a gene: 16. This CDR3 is built from 20 residues. CDR1 LGHDT and CDR2 YNNKEL come from the germline V gene (reference sequence). DNA for the CDR3: TGTGCCAGCAGCCAGCGGCTGACTAGCGGGAGAGGGGGGCGGACAGATACGCAGTATTTT. Translated: CASSQRLTSGRGGRTDTQYF.

There are a few counts of this clonotype. The chain is built from TRBV12-3 or TRBV12-4 and TRBJ2-3; a possible D gene is TRBD1 (5 bases). V was pared by 5 bases and J by 1 base, with 10 bases between. This CDR3 region has 14 residues. DNA of the CDR3: TGTGCCAGCAGTAAAATGACAGGCACAGATACGCAGTATTTT. Its protein is CASSKMTGTDTQYF.